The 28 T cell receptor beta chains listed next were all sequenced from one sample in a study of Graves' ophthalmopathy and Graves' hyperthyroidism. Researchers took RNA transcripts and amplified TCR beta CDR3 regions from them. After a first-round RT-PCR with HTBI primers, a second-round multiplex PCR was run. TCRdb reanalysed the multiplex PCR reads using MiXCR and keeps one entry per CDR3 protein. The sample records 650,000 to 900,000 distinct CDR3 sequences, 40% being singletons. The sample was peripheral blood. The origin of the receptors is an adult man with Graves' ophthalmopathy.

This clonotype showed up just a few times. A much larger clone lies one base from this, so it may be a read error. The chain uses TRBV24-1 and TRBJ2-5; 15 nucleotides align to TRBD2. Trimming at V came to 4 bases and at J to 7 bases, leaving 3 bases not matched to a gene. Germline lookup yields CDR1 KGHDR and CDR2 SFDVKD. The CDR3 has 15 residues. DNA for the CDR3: TGTGCCACCAGTGACCCGGGACTAGCGGGAGGGACCCAGTACTTC. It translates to CATSDPGLAGGTQYF.

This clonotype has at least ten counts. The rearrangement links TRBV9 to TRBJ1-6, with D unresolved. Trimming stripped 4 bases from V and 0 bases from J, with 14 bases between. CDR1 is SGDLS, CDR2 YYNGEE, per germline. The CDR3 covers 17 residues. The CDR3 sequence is CASSTTDGRSYNSPLHF. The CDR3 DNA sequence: TGTGCCAGCAGCACAACGGACGGACGCTCCTATAATTCACCCCTCCACTTT.

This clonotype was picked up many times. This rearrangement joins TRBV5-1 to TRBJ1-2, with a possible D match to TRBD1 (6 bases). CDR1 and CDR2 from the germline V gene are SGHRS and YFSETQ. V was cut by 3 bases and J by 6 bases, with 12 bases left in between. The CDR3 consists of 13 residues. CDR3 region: CASSSRAGDGYTF. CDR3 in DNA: TGCGCCAGCAGCTCACGGGCAGGGGATGGCTACACCTTC.

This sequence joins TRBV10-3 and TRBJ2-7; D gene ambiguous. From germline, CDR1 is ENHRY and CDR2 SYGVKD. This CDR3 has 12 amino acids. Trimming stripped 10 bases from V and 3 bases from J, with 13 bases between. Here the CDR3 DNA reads TGTGCCAGCATGGACGGAGTCTACGAGCAGTACGTC. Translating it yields CASMDGVYEQYV.

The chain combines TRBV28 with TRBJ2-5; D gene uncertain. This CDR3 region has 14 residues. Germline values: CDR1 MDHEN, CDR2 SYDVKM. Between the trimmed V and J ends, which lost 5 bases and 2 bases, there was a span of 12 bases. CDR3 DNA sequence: TGTGCCAGCAGTGAACTTAAGGGACAAGAGACCCAGTACTTC. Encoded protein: CASSELKGQETQYF.

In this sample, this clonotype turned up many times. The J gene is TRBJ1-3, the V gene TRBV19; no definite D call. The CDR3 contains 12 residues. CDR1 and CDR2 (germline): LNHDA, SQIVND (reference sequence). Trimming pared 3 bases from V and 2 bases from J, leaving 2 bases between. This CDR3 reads CASSIAGNTIYF. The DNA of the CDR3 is TGTGCCAGTAGTATTGCTGGAAACACCATATATTTT.

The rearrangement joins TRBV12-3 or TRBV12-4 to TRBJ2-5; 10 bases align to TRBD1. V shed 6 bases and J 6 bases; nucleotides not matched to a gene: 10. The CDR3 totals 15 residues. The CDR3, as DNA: TGTGCCAGCAGGCCGACAGGGGGCTATCTGCAGACCCAGTACTTC. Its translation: CASRPTGGYLQTQYF.

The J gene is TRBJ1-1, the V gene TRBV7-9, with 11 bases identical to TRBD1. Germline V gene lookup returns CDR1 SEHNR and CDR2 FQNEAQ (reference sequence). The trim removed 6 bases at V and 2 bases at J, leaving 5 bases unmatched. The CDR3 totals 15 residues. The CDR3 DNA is TGTGCCAGCAGTCAAGGACAGGGGGCAAACACTGAAGCTTTCTTT. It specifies CASSQGQGANTEAFF.

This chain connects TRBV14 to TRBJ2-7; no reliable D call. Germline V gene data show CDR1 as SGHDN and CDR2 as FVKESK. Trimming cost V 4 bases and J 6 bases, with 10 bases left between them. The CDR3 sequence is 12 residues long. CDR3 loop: CASSRVGFEQYF. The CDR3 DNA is TGTGCCAGCAGCCGAGTAGGGTTCGAGCAGTACTTC. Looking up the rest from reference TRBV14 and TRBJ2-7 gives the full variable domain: EAGVTQFPSHSVIEKGQTVTLRCDPISGHDNLYWYRRVMGKEIKFLLHFVKESKQDESGMPNNRFLAERTGGTYSTLKVQPAELEDSGVYFCASSRVGFEQYFGPGTRLTVT.

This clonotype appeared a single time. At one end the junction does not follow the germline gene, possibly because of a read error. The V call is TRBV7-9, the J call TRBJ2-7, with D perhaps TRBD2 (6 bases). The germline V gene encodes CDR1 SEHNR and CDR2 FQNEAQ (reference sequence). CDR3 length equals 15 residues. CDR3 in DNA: TGTGCCAGCAGCTTATCGGGGGTATCGTCCTGCGAGCAGTACTTC. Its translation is CASSLSGVSSCEQYF.

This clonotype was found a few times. The chain's CDR3 is CASVKTSSGNQPQHF. For the CDR3, the DNA is TGTGCCAGCGTTAAGACTTCTTCTGGAAATCAGCCCCAGCATTTT. V is TRBV24-1 and J is TRBJ1-5, with D unclear. The V end lost 11 bases, the J end lost 4 bases, and 20 bases lay between the germline ends. Germline V CDR1 and CDR2: KGHDR, SFDVKD. CDR3 length equals 15 residues.

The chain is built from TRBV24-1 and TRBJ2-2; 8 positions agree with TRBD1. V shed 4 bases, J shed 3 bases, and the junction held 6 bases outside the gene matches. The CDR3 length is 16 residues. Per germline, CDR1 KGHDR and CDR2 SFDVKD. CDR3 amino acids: CATSDTGTGDTGELFF. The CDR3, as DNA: TGTGCCACCAGTGACACCGGGACAGGAGACACCGGGGAGCTGTTTTTT.

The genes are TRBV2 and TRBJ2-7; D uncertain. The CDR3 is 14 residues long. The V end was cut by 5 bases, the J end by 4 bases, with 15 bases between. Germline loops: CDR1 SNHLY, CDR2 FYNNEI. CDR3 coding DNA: TGTGCCAGCAGTCTGCGGCCAGGTCGGTACGAGCAGTACTTC. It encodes CASSLRPGRYEQYF.

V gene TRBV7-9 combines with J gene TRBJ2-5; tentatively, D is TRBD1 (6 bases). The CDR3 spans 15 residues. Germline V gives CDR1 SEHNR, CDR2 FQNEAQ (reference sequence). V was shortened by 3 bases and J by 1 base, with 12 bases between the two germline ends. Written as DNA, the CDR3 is TGTGCCAGCAGCTTCGGACTGACAGGCCAAGAGACCCAGTACTTC. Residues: CASSFGLTGQETQYF.

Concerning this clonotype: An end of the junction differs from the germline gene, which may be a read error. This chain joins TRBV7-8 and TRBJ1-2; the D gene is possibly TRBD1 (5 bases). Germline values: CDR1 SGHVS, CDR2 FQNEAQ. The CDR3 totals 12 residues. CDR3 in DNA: TGTGCCAGCAGCCCACGGGGGTATGGCTACGCCTTC. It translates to CASSPRGYGYAF.

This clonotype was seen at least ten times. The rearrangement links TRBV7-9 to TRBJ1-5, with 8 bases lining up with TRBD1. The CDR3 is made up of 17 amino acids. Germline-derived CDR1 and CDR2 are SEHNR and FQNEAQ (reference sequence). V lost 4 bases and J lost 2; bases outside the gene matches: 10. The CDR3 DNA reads TGTGCCAGCAGCTCAGAGGACAGGGACTTTGGCAATCAGCCCCAGCATTTT. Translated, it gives CASSSEDRDFGNQPQHF.

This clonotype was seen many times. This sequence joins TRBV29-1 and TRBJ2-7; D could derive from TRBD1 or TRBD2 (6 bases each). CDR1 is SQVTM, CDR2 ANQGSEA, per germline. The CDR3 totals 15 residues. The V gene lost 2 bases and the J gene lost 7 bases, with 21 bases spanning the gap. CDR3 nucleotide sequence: TGCAGCGTTGAAAGGGCGGGACAATCTACGAAAGAGCAGTACTTC. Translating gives CSVERAGQSTKEQYF.

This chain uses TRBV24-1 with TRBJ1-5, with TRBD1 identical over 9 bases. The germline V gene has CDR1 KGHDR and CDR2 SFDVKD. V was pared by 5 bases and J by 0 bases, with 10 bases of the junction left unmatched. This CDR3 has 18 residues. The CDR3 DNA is TGTGCCACCAGTGCCCGGACAGGGGTCGAGTATAGCAATCAGCCCCAGCATTTT. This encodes CATSARTGVEYSNQPQHF.

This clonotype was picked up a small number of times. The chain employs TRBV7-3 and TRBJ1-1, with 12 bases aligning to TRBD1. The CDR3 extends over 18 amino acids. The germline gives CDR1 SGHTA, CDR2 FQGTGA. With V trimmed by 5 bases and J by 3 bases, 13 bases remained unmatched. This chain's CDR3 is CASSRAGTGGISDTEAFF. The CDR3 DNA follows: TGTGCCAGCAGCCGGGCGGGGACAGGGGGCATATCGGACACTGAAGCTTTCTTT.

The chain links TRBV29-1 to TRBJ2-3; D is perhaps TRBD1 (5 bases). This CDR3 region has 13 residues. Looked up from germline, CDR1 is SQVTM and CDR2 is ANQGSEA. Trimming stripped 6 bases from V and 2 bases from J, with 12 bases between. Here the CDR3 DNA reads TGCAGCGTGCGTACAGGATTCACAGATACGCAGTATTTT. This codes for CSVRTGFTDTQYF.

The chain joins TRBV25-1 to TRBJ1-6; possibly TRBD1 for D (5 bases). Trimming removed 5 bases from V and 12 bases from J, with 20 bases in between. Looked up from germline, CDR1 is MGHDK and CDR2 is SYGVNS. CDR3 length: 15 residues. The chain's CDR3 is CASSPNAGRVEPLHF. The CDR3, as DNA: TGTGCCAGCAGTCCGAACGCCGGCAGGGTAGAACCCCTCCACTTT.

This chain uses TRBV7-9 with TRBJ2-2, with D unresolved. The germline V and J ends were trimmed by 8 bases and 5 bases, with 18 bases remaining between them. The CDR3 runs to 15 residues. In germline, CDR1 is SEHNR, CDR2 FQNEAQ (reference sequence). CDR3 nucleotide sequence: TGTGCCAGCGCCTCTAGTGTCAAAAGGACCGGGGAGCTGTTTTTT. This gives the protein CASASSVKRTGELFF.

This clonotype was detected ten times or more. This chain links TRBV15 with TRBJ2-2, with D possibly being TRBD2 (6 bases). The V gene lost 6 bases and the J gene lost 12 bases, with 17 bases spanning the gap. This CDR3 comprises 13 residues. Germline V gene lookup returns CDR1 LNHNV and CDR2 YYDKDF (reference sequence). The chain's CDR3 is CATSQVKGGQLFF. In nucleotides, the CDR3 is TGTGCCACCAGTCAGGTTAAAGGAGGGCAGCTGTTTTTT.

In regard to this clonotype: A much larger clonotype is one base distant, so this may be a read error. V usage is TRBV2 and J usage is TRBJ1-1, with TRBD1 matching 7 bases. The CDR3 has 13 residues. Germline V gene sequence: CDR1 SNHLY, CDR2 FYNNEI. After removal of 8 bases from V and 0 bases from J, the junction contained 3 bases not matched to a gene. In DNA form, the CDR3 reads TGTGCCAGCGGTGGACAGGTGAACACTGAAGCTTTCTTT. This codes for CASGGQVNTEAFF.

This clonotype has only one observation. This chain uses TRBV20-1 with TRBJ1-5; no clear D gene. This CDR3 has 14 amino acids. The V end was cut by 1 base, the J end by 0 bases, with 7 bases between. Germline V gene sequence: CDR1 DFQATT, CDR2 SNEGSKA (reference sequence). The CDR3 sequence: CSARGDISNQPQHF. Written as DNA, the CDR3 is TGCAGTGCTAGAGGTGATATTAGCAATCAGCCCCAGCATTTT.

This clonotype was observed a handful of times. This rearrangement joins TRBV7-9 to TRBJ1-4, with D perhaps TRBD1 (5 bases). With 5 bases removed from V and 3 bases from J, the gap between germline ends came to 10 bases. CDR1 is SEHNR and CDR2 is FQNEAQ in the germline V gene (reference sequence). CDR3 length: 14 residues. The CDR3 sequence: CASSLGHSNEKLFF. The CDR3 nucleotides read TGTGCCAGCAGCCTCGGACACTCTAATGAAAAACTGTTTTTT.

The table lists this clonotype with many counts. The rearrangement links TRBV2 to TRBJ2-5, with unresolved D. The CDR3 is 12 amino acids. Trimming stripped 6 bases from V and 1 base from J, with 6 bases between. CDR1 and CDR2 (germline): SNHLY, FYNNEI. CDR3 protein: CASSLFQETQYF. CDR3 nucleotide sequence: TGTGCCAGCAGCCTATTCCAAGAGACCCAGTACTTC.

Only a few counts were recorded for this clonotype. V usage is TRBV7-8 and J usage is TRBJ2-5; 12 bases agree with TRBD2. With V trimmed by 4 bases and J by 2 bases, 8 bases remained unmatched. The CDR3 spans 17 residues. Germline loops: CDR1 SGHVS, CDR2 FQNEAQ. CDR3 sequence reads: CASSSRLAGAKQETQYF. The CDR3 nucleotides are TGTGCCAGCAGCTCGAGACTAGCGGGGGCTAAACAAGAGACCCAGTACTTC.